The 9 T cell receptor beta chains below were found in one sample sequenced in a study of early T cells in non-severe SARS-CoV-2 infection. MiXCR, run by TCRdb on the 5' RACE reads, gives a single entry per CDR3 protein. The table records roughly 30,000 distinct CDR3 sequences, around 5.3% of them present only once. The sequencing input was whole blood. The receptors here all came from an adult who was a healthcare worker with PCR-confirmed SARS-CoV-2 infection or an uninfected control (not recorded which).

There are many counts of this clonotype. This rearrangement joins TRBV19 to TRBJ2-1, with a weak D call TRBD2 (5 bases). CDR1 LNHDA and CDR2 SQIVND come from the germline V gene (reference sequence). Trimming stripped 3 bases from V and 2 bases from J, with 11 bases between. This CDR3 has 15 amino acids. CDR3 in amino acids: CASSIRTQTYNEQFF. The CDR3 coding sequence is TGTGCCAGTAGTATCCGGACTCAAACCTACAATGAGCAGTTCTTC.

This clonotype occurred many times. The chain employs TRBV3-1 and TRBJ1-1; D might be TRBD1 (5 bases). V was clipped by 0 bases and J by 0 bases, with 17 bases between them. Germline lookup yields CDR1 LGHDT and CDR2 YNNKEL (reference sequence). CDR3 length: 18 residues. CDR3 coding DNA: TGTGCCAGCAGCCAAGATGACGGATTAGGGGATATGAACACTGAAGCTTTCTTT. Its protein product is CASSQDDGLGDMNTEAFF.

This clonotype was observed at least ten times. The J gene is TRBJ2-7, the V gene TRBV18, with D perhaps TRBD1 or TRBD2 (5 bases each). Germline lookup yields CDR1 KGHSH and CDR2 LQKENI. Trimming cost V 3 bases and J 3 bases, with 12 bases left between them. The CDR3 totals 14 residues. The CDR3 protein is CASSPRPGGYEQYF. CDR3 in DNA: TGTGCCAGCTCACCCCGACCTGGGGGCTACGAGCAGTACTTC.

This clonotype was seen at least ten times. The chain couples TRBV6-1 to TRBJ2-1, with 9 bases lining up with TRBD2. Germline V CDR1 and CDR2: MNHNS, SASEGT. This CDR3 contains 16 residues. Germline trimming cut 1 base from V and 4 bases from J; bases unmatched to any gene: 5. The CDR3 here is CASSEVAGGSYNEQFF. In nucleotides, the CDR3 is TGTGCCAGCAGTGAAGTGGCGGGAGGGTCTTACAATGAGCAGTTCTTC.

This clonotype was counted ten times or more. The rearrangement links TRBV10-1 to TRBJ2-7; D call uncertain. The V end lost 3 bases, the J end lost 0 bases, and 6 bases lay between the germline ends. CDR1 is WNHNN, CDR2 SYGVQD, per germline (reference sequence). The CDR3 is 13 amino acids. CDR3 in amino acids: CASSDPFSYEQYF. The CDR3 coding sequence is TGCGCCAGCAGTGATCCCTTCTCCTACGAGCAGTACTTC.

At least ten counts were recorded for this clonotype. The rearrangement links TRBV15 to TRBJ1-1, with D possibly matching TRBD1 (6 bases). Trimming removed 5 bases from V and 6 bases from J, with 19 bases in between. CDR3 length: 15 residues. Per the germline V gene, CDR1 is LNHNV and CDR2 is YYDKDF (reference sequence). CDR3 in amino acids: CATSSRGQGQPEAFF. In DNA, the CDR3 is TGTGCCACCAGCTCCCGGGGCCAGGGGCAACCTGAAGCTTTCTTT.

The chain uses TRBV11-2 and TRBJ1-1; D unclear. Germline CDR1 is SGHAT and CDR2 is FQNNGV. V shed 1 base and J shed 5 bases, with 17 bases lying between them. This CDR3 has 16 residues. This chain's CDR3 is CASSLVPSGRLTEAFF. DNA of the CDR3: TGTGCCAGCAGCTTAGTTCCTTCAGGACGGTTAACTGAAGCTTTCTTT.

The chain is built from TRBV29-1 and TRBJ2-3; unclear D gene. Germline V gives CDR1 SQVTM, CDR2 ANQGSEA. Trimming pared 4 bases from V and 2 bases from J, leaving 10 bases between. The CDR3 runs to 13 residues. The CDR3 DNA sequence: TGCAGCGTTGCTAAGCAAATCACAGATACGCAGTATTTT. The encoded protein is CSVAKQITDTQYF.

The sample holds many counts of this clonotype. The chain is built from TRBV27 and TRBJ2-7; 11 bases fit TRBD2. From germline, CDR1 is MNHEY and CDR2 SMNVEV (reference sequence). This CDR3 contains 17 residues. After removal of 7 bases from V and 1 base from J, the junction contained 12 bases not matched to a gene. In nucleotides, the CDR3 is TGTGCCAGCATGAATCCGGGACTAGCGGATCGTTCCTACGAGCAGTACTTC. Protein sequence: CASMNPGLADRSYEQYF.